This is a list of T cell receptor beta chains from one sample in a study of CD8 T cells in ankylosing spondylitis. MiXCR, run by TCRdb on the 5' RACE reads, gives a single entry per CDR3 protein. The repertoire holds about 420,000 distinct CDR3 sequences, with under 25% as singletons. Sequenced input: blood, either unsorted or a sorted T cell fraction (not recorded which). The source is a male donor with ankylosing spondylitis. Both conserved end residues are part of each CDR3. D genes are given only for firm matches. Size tells how often a clone was seen (once, few, many) or the class of an expanded clone, and some rows leave it out.

>TRBJ2-5|few|.|TRBV20-1
CSARQSAGTQYF
TGCAGTGCAAGACAGTCCGCGGGGACCCAGTACTTC
>TRBJ2-2|many|.|TRBV5-1
CASRPGLTTTGELFF
TGCGCCAGCAGGCCGGGACTTACGACCACCGGGGAGCTGTTTTTT
>TRBJ2-5|.|.|TRBV20-1
CSASPVRRGLGETQYF
TGCAGTGCTTCACCGGTTCGGAGGGGGCTAGGGGAGACCCAGTACTTC
>TRBJ2-2|.|TRBD2|TRBV20-1
CSAQRPIAGGTGELFF
TGCAGTGCGCAACGCCCGATAGCGGGAGGTACCGGGGAGCTGTTTTTT
>TRBJ1-2|.|.|TRBV5-6
CASSLGVLGGHLNYGYTF
TGTGCCAGCAGCTTGGGAGTTTTGGGCGGACACCTTAACTATGGCTACACCTTC
>TRBJ2-5|.|.|TRBV5-1
CASSPGAAPSQETQYF
TGCGCCAGCAGCCCGGGCGCCGCGCCCTCCCAAGAGACCCAGTACTTC
>TRBJ1-1|few|.|TRBV19
CASSTQQRNTEAFF
TGTGCCAGTAGTACCCAACAGCGAAACACTGAAGCTTTCTTT
>TRBJ2-7|.|.|TRBV6-1
CASSGGEMQVYEQYF
TGTGCCAGCAGTGGGGGGGAGATGCAAGTGTACGAGCAGTACTTC
>TRBJ2-2|.|TRBD1|TRBV7-7
CASSPGTAGNTGELFF
TGTGCTAGCAGCCCAGGGACAGCCGGTAACACCGGGGAGCTGTTTTTT
>TRBJ2-3|.|TRBD2|TRBV28
CASSGPLLAGVSDTQYF
TGTGCCAGCAGTGGGCCCTTACTAGCGGGAGTATCAGATACGCAGTATTTT
>TRBJ1-1|.|.|TRBV4-1
CASSLEGRHTEAFF
TGCGCCAGCAGCCTAGAGGGACGGCACACTGAAGCTTTCTTT
>TRBJ2-7|few|.|TRBV20-1
CSARGGVSSYEQYF
TGCAGTGCTCGAGGCGGGGTAAGCTCCTACGAGCAGTACTTC
>TRBJ2-2|.|.|TRBV7-9
CASSATRPNTGELFF
TGTGCCAGCAGCGCGACCAGACCGAACACCGGGGAGCTGTTTTTT
>TRBJ2-1|few|TRBD1|TRBV5-1
CASSLSPGQGHNEQFF
TGCGCCAGCAGCTTGTCCCCGGGACAGGGACACAATGAGCAGTTCTTC
>TRBJ1-1|.|.|TRBV7-3
CASSATGTPNTEAFF
TGTGCCAGCAGCGCCACCGGGACACCGAACACTGAAGCTTTCTTT
>TRBJ1-5|.|TRBD1|TRBV20-1
CSARDSRPGGQPQHF
TGCAGTGCTAGAGATAGTAGGCCAGGGGGACAGCCCCAGCATTTT
>TRBJ2-3|.|TRBD1|TRBV7-2
CASSSRTGRTDTQYF
TGTGCCAGCAGCTCCCGGACAGGACGCACAGATACGCAGTATTTT
>TRBJ1-5|few|.|TRBV7-3
CASSLIQAGGNQPQHF
TGTGCCAGCAGCTTAATACAGGCGGGGGGCAATCAGCCCCAGCATTTT
>TRBJ2-1|few|.|TRBV10-3
CAIRASTEQFF
TGTGCCATCAGAGCCAGCACAGAGCAGTTCTTC
>TRBJ2-5|few|TRBD2|TRBV20-1
CSARAPPSGRALETQYF
TGCAGTGCTAGAGCGCCCCCGAGCGGGAGGGCTTTAGAGACCCAGTACTTC
>TRBJ1-5|few|.|TRBV6-5
CASSYPRDTLYSNQPQHF
TGTGCCAGCAGTTACCCCCGGGACACCCTGTATAGCAATCAGCCCCAGCATTTT
>TRBJ2-3|.|.|TRBV2
CASLGGLSTDTQYF
TGTGCCAGCCTAGGGGGATTGAGTACAGATACGCAGTATTTT
>TRBJ1-2|.|TRBD1|TRBV10-3
CAISAHRGQGYTF
TGTGCCATCAGTGCCCACAGGGGGCAAGGCTACACCTTC
>TRBJ1-1|few|TRBD1|TRBV10-3
CAIRQGAFGADTEAFF
TGTGCCATCCGACAGGGGGCTTTTGGTGCGGACACTGAAGCTTTCTTT
>TRBJ2-3|few|TRBD2|TRBV25-1
CASSEASGSGDTQYF
TGTGCCAGCAGTGAGGCTAGCGGGAGTGGAGATACGCAGTATTTT
>TRBJ2-2|few|.|TRBV18
CASSPTQALGTGELFF
TGTGCCAGCTCACCAACACAGGCCCTCGGAACCGGGGAGCTGTTTTTT
>TRBJ2-3|few|TRBD2|TRBV18
CASSPKREKVDTQYF
TGTGCCAGCTCACCTAAGCGGGAGAAGGTAGATACGCAGTATTTT
>TRBJ2-1|.|TRBD2|TRBV7-2
CASSPPGLAGDEQFF
TGTGCCAGCAGCCCGCCGGGACTAGCGGGAGATGAGCAGTTCTTC
>TRBJ1-2|.|.|TRBV12-3/TRBV12-4
CASSLVGGGSGYTF
TGTGCCAGCAGTTTGGTCGGGGGAGGTTCTGGCTACACCTTC
>TRBJ2-5|few|TRBD2|TRBV12-3/TRBV12-4
CASSRRAGVGETQYF
TGTGCCAGCAGCCGGCGGGCGGGAGTCGGTGAGACCCAGTACTTC
>TRBJ2-7|few|.|TRBV5-4
CASSLATGFSYEQYF
TGTGCCAGCAGCTTGGCAACAGGGTTCTCCTACGAGCAGTACTTC
>TRBJ2-1|once|TRBD2|TRBV30
CAWSVGTSGPRNEQFF
TGTGCCTGGAGTGTAGGTACTAGCGGACCTCGGAATGAGCAGTTCTTC
>TRBJ2-2|.|.|TRBV9
CASSARWTTNTGELFF
TGTGCCAGCAGCGCCCGATGGACAACGAACACCGGGGAGCTGTTTTTT
>TRBJ2-1|few|TRBD1|TRBV7-3
CASSLTGNFYNEQFF
TGTGCCAGCAGCTTGACAGGGAATTTTTACAATGAGCAGTTCTTC
>TRBJ2-2|.|.|TRBV19
CASSPPDPVGELFF
TGTGCCAGTAGTCCCCCAGACCCCGTCGGGGAGCTGTTTTTT
>TRBJ2-2|few|TRBD1|TRBV6-5
CASSYIWGTGGTGELFF
TGTGCCAGCAGTTACATTTGGGGGACAGGGGGCACCGGGGAGCTGTTTTTT
>TRBJ2-1|few|.|TRBV6-2/TRBV6-3
CASSPRVKSEQFF
TGTGCCAGCAGTCCGAGGGTGAAGAGTGAGCAGTTCTTC
>TRBJ2-7|.|TRBD2|TRBV7-2
CASSFLTSGGVYEQYF
TGTGCCAGCAGCTTCCTTACTAGCGGGGGGGTCTACGAGCAGTACTTC
>TRBJ1-5|.|.|TRBV11-3
CASSLSGDNQPQHF
TGTGCCAGCAGCTTATCTGGCGACAATCAGCCCCAGCATTTT
>TRBJ2-7|.|.|TRBV4-3
CASRRNRVWAEQYF
TGCGCCAGCAGACGGAACAGGGTCTGGGCCGAGCAGTACTTC
>TRBJ2-3|.|.|TRBV11-2
CASSLSGATYTDTQYF
TGTGCCAGCAGCTTAAGTGGGGCCACTTACACAGATACGCAGTATTTT
>TRBJ2-7|.|.|TRBV18
CASSPPSGFEQYF
TGTGCCAGCTCACCACCATCAGGGTTCGAGCAGTACTTC
>TRBJ1-6|.|.|TRBV12-3/TRBV12-4
CASSLVRTNSPLHF
TGTGCCAGCAGTTTAGTCAGGACTAATTCACCCCTCCACTTT
>TRBJ2-1|.|.|TRBV10-2
CATQSNEQFF
TGCGCCACCCAGTCCAATGAGCAGTTCTTC
>TRBJ2-7|.|.|TRBV6-1
CASSESPSSSEQYF
TGTGCCAGCAGTGAATCCCCGTCATCGAGTGAGCAGTACTTC
>TRBJ1-6|.|.|TRBV20-1
CSAVGPGWRNSPLHF
TGCAGTGCTGTCGGTCCGGGCTGGCGTAATTCACCCCTCCACTTT